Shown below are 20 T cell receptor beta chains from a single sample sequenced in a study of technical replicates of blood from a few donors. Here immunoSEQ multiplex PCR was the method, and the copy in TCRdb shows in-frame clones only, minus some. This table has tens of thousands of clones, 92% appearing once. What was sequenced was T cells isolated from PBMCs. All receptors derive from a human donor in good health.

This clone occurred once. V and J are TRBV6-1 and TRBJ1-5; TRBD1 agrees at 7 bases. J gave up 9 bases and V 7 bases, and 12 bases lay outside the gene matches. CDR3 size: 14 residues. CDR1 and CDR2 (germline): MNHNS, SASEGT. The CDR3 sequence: CASMDRLALGPQHF. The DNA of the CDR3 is TGTGCCAGCATGGACAGGCTCGCGTTGGGGCCCCAGCATTTT.

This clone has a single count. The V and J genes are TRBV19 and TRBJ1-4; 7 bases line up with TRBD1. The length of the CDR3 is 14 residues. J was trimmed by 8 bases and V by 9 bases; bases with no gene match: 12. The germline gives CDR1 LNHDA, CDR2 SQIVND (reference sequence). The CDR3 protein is CASQFTGVGEKLFF. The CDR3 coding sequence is TGTGCCAGCCAATTTACAGGGGTTGGGGAAAAACTGTTTTTT.

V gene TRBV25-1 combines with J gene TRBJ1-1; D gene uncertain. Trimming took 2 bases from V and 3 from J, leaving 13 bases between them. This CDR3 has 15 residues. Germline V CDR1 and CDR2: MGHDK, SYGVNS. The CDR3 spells CASSEAAPLDTEAFF. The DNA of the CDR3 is TGTGCCAGCAGTGAAGCGGCACCTTTAGACACTGAAGCTTTCTTT. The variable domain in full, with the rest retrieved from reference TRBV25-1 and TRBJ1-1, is EADIYQTPRYLVIGTGKKITLECSQTMGHDKMYWYQQDPGMELHLIHYSYGVNSTEKGDLSSESTVSRIRTEHFPLTLESARPSHTSQYLCASSEAAPLDTEAFFGQGTRLTVV.

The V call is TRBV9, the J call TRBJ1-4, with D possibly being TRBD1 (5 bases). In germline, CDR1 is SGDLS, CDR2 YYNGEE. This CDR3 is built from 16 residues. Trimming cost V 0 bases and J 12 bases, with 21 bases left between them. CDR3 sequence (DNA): TGTGCCAGCAGCGTAGAGTCTAGTTATCGGGGGGAGGAACTGTTTTTT. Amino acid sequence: CASSVESSYRGEELFF.

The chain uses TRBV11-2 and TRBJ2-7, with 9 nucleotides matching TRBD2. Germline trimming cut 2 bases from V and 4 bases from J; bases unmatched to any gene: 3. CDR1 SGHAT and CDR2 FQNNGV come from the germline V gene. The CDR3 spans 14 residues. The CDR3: CASSLTSGPYEQYF. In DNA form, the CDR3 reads TGTGCCAGCAGCTTAACTAGCGGGCCTTACGAGCAGTACTTC.

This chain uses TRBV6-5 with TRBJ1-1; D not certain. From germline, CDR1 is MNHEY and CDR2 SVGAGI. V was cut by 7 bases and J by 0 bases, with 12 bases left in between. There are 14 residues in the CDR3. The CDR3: CASIPPGMNTEAFF. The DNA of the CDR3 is TGTGCCAGCATCCCCCCAGGCATGAACACTGAAGCTTTCTTT.

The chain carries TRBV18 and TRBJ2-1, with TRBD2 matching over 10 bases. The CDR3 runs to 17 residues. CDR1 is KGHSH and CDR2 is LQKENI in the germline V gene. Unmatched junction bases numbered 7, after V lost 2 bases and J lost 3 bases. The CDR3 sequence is CASSPTLAGEIYNEQFF. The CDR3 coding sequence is TGTGCCAGCTCACCAACGCTAGCGGGAGAGATCTACAATGAGCAGTTCTTC.

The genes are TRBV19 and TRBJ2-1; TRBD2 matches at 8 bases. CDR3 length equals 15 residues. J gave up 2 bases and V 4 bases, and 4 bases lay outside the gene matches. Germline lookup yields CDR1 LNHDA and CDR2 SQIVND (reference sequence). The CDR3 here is CASSTGTRTYNEQFF. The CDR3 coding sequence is TGTGCCAGTAGTACCGGGACTAGGACCTACAATGAGCAGTTCTTC.

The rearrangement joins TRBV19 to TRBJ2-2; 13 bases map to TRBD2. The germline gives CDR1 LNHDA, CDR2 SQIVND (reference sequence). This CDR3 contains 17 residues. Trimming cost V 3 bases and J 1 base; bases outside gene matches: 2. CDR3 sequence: CASSIRTSGRNTGELFF. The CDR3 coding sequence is TGTGCCAGTAGTATCCGGACTAGCGGGAGGAACACCGGGGAGCTGTTTTTT.

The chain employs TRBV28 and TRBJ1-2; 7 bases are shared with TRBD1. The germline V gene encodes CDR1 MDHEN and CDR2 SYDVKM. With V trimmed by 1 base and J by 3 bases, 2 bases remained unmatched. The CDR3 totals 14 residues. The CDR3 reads CASSLLQGYYGYTF. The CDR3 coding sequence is TGTGCCAGCAGTTTATTACAGGGGTACTATGGCTACACCTTC.

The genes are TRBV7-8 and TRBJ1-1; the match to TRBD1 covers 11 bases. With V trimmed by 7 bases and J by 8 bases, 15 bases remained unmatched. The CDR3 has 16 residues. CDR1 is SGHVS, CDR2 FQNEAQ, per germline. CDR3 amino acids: CASTLGTGGIPAEAFF. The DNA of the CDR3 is TGTGCCAGCACTCTAGGGACAGGGGGAATCCCCGCCGAAGCTTTCTTT.

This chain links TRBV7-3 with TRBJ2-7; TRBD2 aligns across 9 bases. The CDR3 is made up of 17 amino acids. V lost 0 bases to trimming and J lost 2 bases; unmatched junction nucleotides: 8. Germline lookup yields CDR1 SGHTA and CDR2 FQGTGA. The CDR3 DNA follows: TGTGCCAGCAGCTTAACGTTCGTAGCGGGGGCAACCTACGAGCAGTACTTC. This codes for CASSLTFVAGATYEQYF.

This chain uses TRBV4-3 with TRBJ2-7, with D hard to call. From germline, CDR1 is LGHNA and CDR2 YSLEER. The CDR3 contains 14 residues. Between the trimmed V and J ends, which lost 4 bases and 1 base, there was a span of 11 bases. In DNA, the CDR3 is TGCGCCAGCAGCCCTAGTTGGCAGTCCTACGAGCAGTACTTC. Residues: CASSPSWQSYEQYF.

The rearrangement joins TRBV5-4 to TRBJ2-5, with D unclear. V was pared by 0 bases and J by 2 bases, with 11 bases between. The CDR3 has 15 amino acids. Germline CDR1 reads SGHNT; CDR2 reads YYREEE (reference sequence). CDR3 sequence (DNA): TGTGCCAGCAGCTTGGGTACGGTACTACAAGAGACCCAGTACTTC. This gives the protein CASSLGTVLQETQYF.

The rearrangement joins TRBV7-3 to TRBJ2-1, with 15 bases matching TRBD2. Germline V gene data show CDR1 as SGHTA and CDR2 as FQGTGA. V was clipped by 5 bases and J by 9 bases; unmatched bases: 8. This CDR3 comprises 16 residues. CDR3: CASSRGLAGGEGEQFF. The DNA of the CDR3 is TGTGCCAGCAGCAGGGGACTAGCGGGAGGAGAAGGTGAGCAGTTCTTC.

The CDR3 region has the DNA TGCAGCGTTCGGGCAGGGGGCGAAAAACTGTTTTTT. Amino acids: CSVRAGGEKLFF. The chain links TRBV29-1 to TRBJ1-4; 8 bases are a match to TRBD1. CDR1 is SQVTM and CDR2 is ANQGSEA in the germline V gene. The CDR3 consists of 12 residues. V shed 5 bases and J 8 bases; nucleotides not matched to a gene: 4.

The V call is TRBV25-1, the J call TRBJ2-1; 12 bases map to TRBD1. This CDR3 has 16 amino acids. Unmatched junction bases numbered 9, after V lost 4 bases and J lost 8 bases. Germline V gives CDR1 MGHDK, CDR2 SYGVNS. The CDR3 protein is CASSATGQGALDEQFF. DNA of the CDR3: TGTGCCAGCAGTGCGACGGGACAGGGGGCGTTGGATGAGCAGTTCTTC.

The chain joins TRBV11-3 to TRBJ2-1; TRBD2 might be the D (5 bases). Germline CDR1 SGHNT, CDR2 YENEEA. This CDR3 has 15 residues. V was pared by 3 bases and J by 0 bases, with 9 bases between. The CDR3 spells CASSFTGSSYNEQFF. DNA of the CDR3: TGTGCCAGCAGCTTCACGGGAAGCTCCTACAATGAGCAGTTCTTC.

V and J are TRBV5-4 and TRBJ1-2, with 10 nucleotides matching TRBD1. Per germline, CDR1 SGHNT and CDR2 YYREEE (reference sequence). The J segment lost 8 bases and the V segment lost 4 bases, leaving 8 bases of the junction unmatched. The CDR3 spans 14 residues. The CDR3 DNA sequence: TGTGCCAGCAGCCTTCTCGACAGGGGGCGAGGCTACACCTTC. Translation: CASSLLDRGRGYTF. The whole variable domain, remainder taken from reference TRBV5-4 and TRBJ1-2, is ETGVTQSPTHLIKTRGQQVTLRCSSQSGHNTVSWYQQALGQGPQFIFQYYREEENGRGNFPPRFSGLQFPNYSSELNVNALELDDSALYLCASSLLDRGRGYTFGSGTRLTVV.

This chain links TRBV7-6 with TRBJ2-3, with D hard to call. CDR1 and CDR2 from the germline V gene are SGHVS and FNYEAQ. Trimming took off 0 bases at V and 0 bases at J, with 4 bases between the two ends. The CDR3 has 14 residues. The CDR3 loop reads CASSLATSTDTQYF. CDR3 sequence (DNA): TGTGCCAGCAGCTTAGCGACTAGCACAGATACGCAGTATTTT.